This paragraph reports one TCR beta chain. Its target is not known. The data stem from a study of cytomegalovirus exposure and HLA in healthy donors. This CDR3 contains 16 residues. The V gene lost 0 bases and the J gene lost 1 base, with 12 bases spanning the gap. CDR1 MGHRA and CDR2 YSYEKL come from the germline V gene. Primers for the PCR totalled 60 Vbeta and 13 Jbeta. TCRdb keeps only in-frame clones here, not all; method: immunoSEQ multiplex PCR. Among around 180,000 clones listed, 79% were seen once. Notes on the study in general: It is likely that the observed cluster of highly shared sequence variants was a sequencing artifact.

The chain couples TRBV4-1 to TRBJ1-1; no clear D. Sample: PBMCs. The receptor was isolated from a woman aged 50 to 60 in good health and CMV-seronegative. The CDR3 sequence is CASSQDPTPGNTEAFF. CDR3 nucleotides: TGCGCCAGCAGCCAAGATCCCACCCCAGGGAACACTGAAGCTTTCTTT.